What follows describes a single T cell receptor beta chain. These data are taken from a study of CD8 T cells in Susac syndrome. Germline CDR1 is SGDLS and CDR2 is YYNGEE. The CDR3 spans 14 residues. After removal of 6 bases from V and 4 bases from J, the junction contained 7 bases not matched to a gene. An input of about 0.5 to 1 ug of RNA was subjected to reverse transcription using random hexamers. TCRdb reprocessed the immunoSEQ multiplex PCR reads with MiXCR, giving one entry per CDR3 protein. The table includes about 200,000 distinct CDR3 sequences, roughly 94% detected once. The chain recombines TRBV9 with TRBJ2-1; 7 bases are a match to TRBD2. Input material: CD4+ T cells from PBMCs. The origin of this receptor is a human donor in good health. The CDR3 sequence is CASTGGSKYNEQFF. Here the CDR3 DNA reads TGTGCCAGCACTGGCGGGAGTAAGTACAATGAGCAGTTCTTC.